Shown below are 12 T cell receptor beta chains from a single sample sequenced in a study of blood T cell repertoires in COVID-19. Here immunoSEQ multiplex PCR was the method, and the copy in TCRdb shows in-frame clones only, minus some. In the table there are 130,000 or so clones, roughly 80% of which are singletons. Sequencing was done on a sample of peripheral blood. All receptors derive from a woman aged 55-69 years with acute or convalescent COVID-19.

CDR3 residues: CASSSGGAMDTQYF. CDR3 DNA: TGCGCCAGCAGCTCCGGGGGGGCTATGGATACGCAGTATTTT. V gene TRBV5-1 combines with J gene TRBJ2-3, with 8 bases identical to TRBD2. The CDR3 runs to 14 residues. Germline CDR1 reads SGHRS; CDR2 reads YFSETQ. V trimming: 3 bases; J trimming: 6 bases; junction bases outside the gene matches: 6.

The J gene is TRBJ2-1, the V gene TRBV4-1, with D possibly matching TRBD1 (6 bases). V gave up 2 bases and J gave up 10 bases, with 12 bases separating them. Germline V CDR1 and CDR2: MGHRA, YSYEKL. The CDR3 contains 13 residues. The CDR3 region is CASSQTEGDEQFF. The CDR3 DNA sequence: TGCGCCAGCAGCCAAACAGAGGGGGACGAGCAGTTCTTC.

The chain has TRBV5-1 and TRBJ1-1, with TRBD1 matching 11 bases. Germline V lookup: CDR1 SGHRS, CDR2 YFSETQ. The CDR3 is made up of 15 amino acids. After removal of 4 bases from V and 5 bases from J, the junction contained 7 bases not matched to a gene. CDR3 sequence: CASSIGQGAGTEAFF. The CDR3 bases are TGCGCCAGCAGCATAGGACAGGGGGCAGGAACTGAAGCTTTCTTT.

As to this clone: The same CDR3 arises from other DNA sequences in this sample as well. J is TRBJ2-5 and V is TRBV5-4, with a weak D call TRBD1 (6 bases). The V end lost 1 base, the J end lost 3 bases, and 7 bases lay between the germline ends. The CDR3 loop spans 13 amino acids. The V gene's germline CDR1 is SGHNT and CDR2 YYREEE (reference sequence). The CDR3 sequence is CASSLKGEETQYF. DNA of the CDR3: TGTGCCAGCAGCTTGAAGGGGGAAGAGACCCAGTACTTC.

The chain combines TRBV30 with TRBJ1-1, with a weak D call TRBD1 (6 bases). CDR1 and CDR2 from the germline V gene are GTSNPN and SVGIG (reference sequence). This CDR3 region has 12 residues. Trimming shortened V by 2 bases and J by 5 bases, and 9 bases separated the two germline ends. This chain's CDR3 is CAWSYRVTEAFF. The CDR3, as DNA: TGTGCCTGGAGTTACAGGGTTACTGAAGCTTTCTTT.

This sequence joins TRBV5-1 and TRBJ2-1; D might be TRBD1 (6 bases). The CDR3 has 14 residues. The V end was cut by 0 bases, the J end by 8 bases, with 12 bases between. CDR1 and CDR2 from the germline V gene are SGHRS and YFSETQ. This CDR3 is CASSLDRVGDEQFF. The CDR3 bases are TGCGCCAGCAGCTTGGACAGGGTCGGCGATGAGCAGTTCTTC.

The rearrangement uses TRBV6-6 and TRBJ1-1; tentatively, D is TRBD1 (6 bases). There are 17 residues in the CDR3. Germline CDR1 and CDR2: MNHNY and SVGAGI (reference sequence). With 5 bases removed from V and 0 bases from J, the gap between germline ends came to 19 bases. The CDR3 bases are TGTGCCAGCAGTCCCTACCGGGGGGCAAAGATGAACACTGAAGCTTTCTTT. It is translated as CASSPYRGAKMNTEAFF.

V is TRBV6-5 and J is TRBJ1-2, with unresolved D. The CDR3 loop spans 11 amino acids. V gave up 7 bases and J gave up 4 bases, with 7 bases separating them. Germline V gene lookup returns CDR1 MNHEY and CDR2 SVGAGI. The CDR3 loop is CASKTVYGYTF. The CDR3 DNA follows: TGTGCCAGCAAAACAGTCTATGGCTACACCTTC.

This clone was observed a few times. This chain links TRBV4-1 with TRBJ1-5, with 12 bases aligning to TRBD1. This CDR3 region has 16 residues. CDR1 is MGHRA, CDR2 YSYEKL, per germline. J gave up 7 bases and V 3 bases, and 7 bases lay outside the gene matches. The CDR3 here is CASSQTGTGGVQPQHF. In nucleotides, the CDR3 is TGCGCCAGCAGCCAGACCGGGACAGGGGGCGTCCAGCCCCAGCATTTT.

CDR3 sequence (DNA): TGTGCCAGCAGCCCTTATCGGGGGGAGATACCCTATGGCTACACCTTC. This encodes CASSPYRGEIPYGYTF. The chain carries TRBV7-9 and TRBJ1-2; tentative D call: TRBD1 (5 bases). The germline V gene has CDR1 SEHNR and CDR2 FQNEAQ (reference sequence). The CDR3 is 16 amino acids. The V and J ends lost 5 bases and 4 bases respectively, with 20 bases between them.

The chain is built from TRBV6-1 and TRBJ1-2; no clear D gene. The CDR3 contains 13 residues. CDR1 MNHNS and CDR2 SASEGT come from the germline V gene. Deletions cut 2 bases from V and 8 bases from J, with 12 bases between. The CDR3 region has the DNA TGTGCCAGCAGTGAATCGTCGGTATGGGGCTACACCTTC. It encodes CASSESSVWGYTF.

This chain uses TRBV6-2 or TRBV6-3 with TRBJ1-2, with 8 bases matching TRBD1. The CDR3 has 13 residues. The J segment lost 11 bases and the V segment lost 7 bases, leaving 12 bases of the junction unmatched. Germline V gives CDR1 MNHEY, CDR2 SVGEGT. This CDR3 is CASTPGDRRGYTF. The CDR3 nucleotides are TGTGCCAGCACCCCCGGGGACAGGAGAGGATACACCTTC.